This T cell receptor beta chain is from a study of blood T cell repertoires in COVID-19. Study-wide context: Collection of acute and convalescent COVID-19 samples took place in the United States, Italy and Spain. PBMCs, B-cell-depleted T cells, or T cells were the source of the cDNA or gDNA that made up the material.

The V gene's germline CDR1 is LNHDA and CDR2 SQIVND (reference sequence). CDR3 length: 16 residues. Trimming took 6 bases from V and 0 from J, leaving 17 bases between them. Under the authors' procedure: Researchers report that nucleated cell counts were estimated from reference gene primer amplification. The protocol was immunoSEQ multiplex PCR, while the TCRdb copy is restricted to in-frame clones and leaves out a portion. The DNA gave D and trimming, while V, J and clone size come from that table. Among 60,000 to 80,000 clones listed, roughly 92% were seen once. The source of this sequence is a human donor in a cohort sampled during active COVID-19. Sequenced sample: peripheral blood. The V gene is TRBV19, the J gene TRBJ1-2; D not resolved. CDR3 loop: CASRNLRRTTNYGYTF. The CDR3 DNA is TGTGCCAGTAGAAACCTTCGGCGGACTACTAACTATGGCTACACCTTC.